Listed below are T cell receptor beta chains from one sample, sequenced in a study of patients and donors after allogeneic stem cell transplantation. TCRdb processed the RT-PCR reads anew with MiXCR; each CDR3 protein has one entry. The sample holds 410,000 or so distinct CDR3 sequences, 16% seen once. The sequencing input was blood, either unsorted or a sorted T cell fraction (not recorded which). These receptors all come from a human donor who was either an allogeneic HSCT recipient or a stem cell or donor lymphocyte infusion donor (not recorded which). It is not recorded whose cells these are; they may come from a transplant donor. Each CDR3 is given with its conserved first and last residue. The D gene is left open where the match is weak. Clone size is shown for a subset of rows, as once, few, many or a class of expanded clone.

v_call	d_call	clone_size	j_call	cdr3_aa	cdr3_nt
TRBV5-6	NA	NA	TRBJ2-5	CASSLPDSQETQYF	TGTGCCAGCAGCTTACCCGACAGCCAAGAGACCCAGTACTTC
TRBV5-1	TRBD1	NA	TRBJ2-3	CASSFTGASTDTQYF	TGCGCCAGCAGCTTTACAGGGGCGAGCACAGATACGCAGTATTTT
TRBV7-9	NA	many	TRBJ1-5	CASSFRGDQPQHF	TGTGCCAGCAGCTTTAGGGGGGATCAGCCCCAGCATTTT
TRBV2	TRBD2	NA	TRBJ2-2	CASSSSGSGTGELFF	TGTGCCAGCAGCTCGAGCGGGAGCGGCACCGGGGAGCTGTTTTTT
TRBV3-1	NA	few	TRBJ2-7	CASSQVRQSYEQYF	TGTGCCAGCAGCCAAGTGAGACAGTCCTACGAGCAGTACTTC
TRBV18	TRBD2	few	TRBJ2-3	CASSPQTSSVTDTQYF	TGTGCCAGCTCACCACAGACTAGCTCCGTCACAGATACGCAGTATTTT
TRBV20-1	TRBD2	NA	TRBJ2-1	CSARRREGRNNEQFF	TGCAGTGCTAGGCGGCGGGAGGGCCGCAATAATGAGCAGTTCTTC
TRBV12-3/TRBV12-4	NA	NA	TRBJ2-3	CASSFLGITDTQYF	TGTGCCAGCAGCTTCCTGGGCATCACAGATACGCAGTATTTT
TRBV12-3/TRBV12-4	TRBD2	NA	TRBJ2-7	CASSASGGVYF	TGTGCCAGCAGTGCTAGCGGGGGTGTGTACTTC
TRBV27	NA	NA	TRBJ2-5	CASSFIPGSQETQYF	TGTGCCAGCAGTTTTATTCCAGGGAGTCAAGAGACCCAGTACTTC
TRBV20-1	TRBD1	NA	TRBJ1-1	CSARPRDRVRTEAFF	TGCAGTGCTAGACCTCGGGACAGGGTGAGGACTGAAGCTTTTTTT
TRBV9	NA	few	TRBJ1-1	CASSVRGEDTEAFF	TGTGCCAGCAGCGTGCGGGGGGAGGACACTGAAGCTTTCTTT
TRBV12-3/TRBV12-4	NA	many	TRBJ2-3	CASSFYGLVDTQYF	TGTGCCAGCAGTTTCTACGGGCTTGTAGATACGCAGTATTTT
TRBV5-6	TRBD1	NA	TRBJ2-5	CASSLGTLRGPMQETLYF	TGTGCCAGCAGCTTAGGGACACTGAGGGGGCCGATGCAAGAGACCCTGTACTTC
TRBV5-1	TRBD1	NA	TRBJ2-7	CASSSDRALSYEQYF	TGCGCCAGCAGCTCGGACAGGGCTCTCTCCTACGAGCAGTACTTC
TRBV24-1	TRBD2	NA	TRBJ2-2	CATAGGASGGNTGELFF	TGTGCCACCGCAGGCGGGGCTAGCGGGGGCAACACCGGGGAGCTGTTTTTT
TRBV3-1	TRBD2	few	TRBJ2-7	CASSPGGRRILGWYEQYF	TGTGCCAGCAGCCCGGGAGGTAGAAGGATTCTAGGGTGGTACGAGCAGTACTTC
TRBV18	TRBD2	few	TRBJ2-7	CASSPKGLAVYEQYF	TGTGCCAGCTCACCAAAGGGACTAGCGGTATACGAGCAGTACTTC
TRBV9	NA	NA	TRBJ2-1	CASSADSPSYNEQFF	TGTGCCAGCAGCGCGGACAGCCCCTCCTACAATGAGCAGTTCTTC
TRBV2	TRBD2	few	TRBJ2-1	CASTKRVWREAHNEQFF	TGTGCCAGCACTAAAAGAGTATGGCGGGAGGCCCACAATGAGCAGTTCTTC
TRBV20-1	TRBD2	few	TRBJ2-2	CSARVGGRTGELFF	TGCAGTGCTAGAGTCGGGGGGAGGACCGGGGAGCTGTTTTTT
TRBV20-1	NA	NA	TRBJ1-5	CSARSGTRSHVGNQPQHF	TGCAGTGCTAGATCCGGGACCCGCTCCCACGTGGGCAATCAGCCCCAGCATTTT
TRBV15	NA	NA	TRBJ2-7	CATSRSQIPYEQYF	TGTGCCACCAGCAGATCCCAGATTCCCTACGAGCAGTACTTC
TRBV7-3	TRBD1	NA	TRBJ2-2	CASSLRQGNGGELFF	TGTGCCAGCAGCTTAAGACAGGGAAACGGCGGGGAGCTGTTTTTT
TRBV6-1	NA	few	TRBJ1-5	CASSEQVTGISNQPQHF	TGTGCCAGCAGTGAACAAGTAACAGGGATCAGCAATCAGCCCCAGCATTTT
TRBV5-1	NA	few	TRBJ2-5	CASSLGGGGETQYF	TGCGCCAGCAGCTTGGGAGGAGGGGGAGAGACCCAGTACTTC
TRBV20-1	TRBD2	NA	TRBJ2-3	CSARDRRLAGTDTQYF	TGCAGTGCTAGAGATCGACGTCTAGCGGGCACAGATACGCAGTATTTT
TRBV20-1	TRBD2	few	TRBJ2-3	CSALKTSGGLADTQYF	TGCAGTGCTCTTAAAACTAGCGGGGGGCTCGCAGATACGCAGTATTTT
TRBV12-3/TRBV12-4	NA	NA	TRBJ1-5	CASSLFGSNQPQHF	TGTGCCAGCAGCTTATTTGGGAGCAATCAGCCCCAGCATTTT
TRBV10-3	TRBD1	few	TRBJ2-5	CAISGTGAQETQYF	TGTGCCATCAGTGGGACAGGGGCACAAGAGACCCAGTACTTC
TRBV6-2/TRBV6-3	NA	NA	TRBJ1-1	CASSLGGGRDTEAFF	TGTGCCAGCAGTCTTGGGGGGGGGCGCGACACTGAAGCTTTCTTT